Listed below are T cell receptor beta chains from one sample, sequenced in a study of shared clonotypes between healthy human individuals. The repertoire was sequenced with immunoSEQ multiplex PCR; TCRdb's copy has only in-frame clones and lacks some. The sample holds hundreds of thousands of clones, around 78% seen once. The sequencing input was memory CD4+ T cells sorted from blood. These receptors were obtained from a woman aged 25 to 39 in good health. Each CDR3 is given with its conserved first and last residue. D genes are given only for firm matches. A row's size may be missing; if present it is once, few, many or a size class.

size,J,D,V,CDR3,DNA
once,TRBJ2-3,TRBD2,TRBV5-4,CASSSPTSGRARVPDTQYF,TGTGCCAGCAGCTCACCTACTAGCGGGAGGGCCCGGGTCCCAGATACGCAGTATTTT
.,TRBJ2-3,.,TRBV4-1,CASSSLDDTNTDTQYF,TGCGCCAGCAGCTCCCTTGACGACACCAACACAGATACGCAGTATTTT
.,TRBJ2-7,TRBD1,TRBV6-5,CASSRTGAYEQYF,TGTGCCAGCAGTAGAACAGGGGCCTACGAGCAGTACTTC
.,TRBJ2-7,.,TRBV29-1,CSVEDRGGPSYEQYF,TGCAGCGTTGAAGATAGGGGGGGCCCCTCCTACGAGCAGTACTTC
.,TRBJ1-1,.,TRBV28,CASSFGVGEAFF,TGTGCCAGCAGTTTTGGGGTCGGTGAAGCTTTCTTT
.,TRBJ1-2,.,TRBV6-1,CASSELEGGYGYTF,TGTGCCAGCAGTGAGCTGGAGGGCGGCTATGGCTACACCTTC
.,TRBJ2-7,.,TRBV4-1,CASSRGQTSYEQYF,TGCGCCAGCAGTCGAGGGCAAACCTCCTACGAGCAGTACTTC
.,TRBJ1-3,.,TRBV28,CASSLSTSLGNTIYF,TGTGCCAGCAGTTTATCGACCTCGTTGGGAAACACCATATATTTT
.,TRBJ2-1,.,TRBV5-8,CASSATRGRGQFF,TGTGCCAGCAGTGCTACAAGGGGGAGGGGGCAGTTCTTC
few,TRBJ2-3,.,TRBV18,CASSQQRQSTDTQYF,TGTGCCAGCTCACAACAGCGGCAAAGCACAGATACGCAGTATTTT
once,TRBJ2-7,.,TRBV27,CASSFSGHLYEQYF,TGTGCCAGCAGTTTCTCAGGACACCTTTACGAGCAGTACTTC
.,TRBJ1-1,TRBD1,TRBV27,CASSRDRVMNTEAFF,TGTGCCAGCAGCCGGGACAGGGTCATGAACACTGAAGCTTTCTTT